The 32 T cell receptor beta chains in this list originate from one sample, sequenced in a study of ipilimumab plus nivolumab after autologous stem cell transplantation. The protocol was immunoSEQ multiplex PCR, while the TCRdb copy is restricted to in-frame clones and leaves out a portion. The sample yields about 83,000 clones, approximately 86% seen once. This specimen was PBMCs, taken in a trial of ipilimumab plus nivolumab as post-transplant consolidation. These receptors were collected from a male donor with diffuse large B-cell lymphoma.

This chain connects TRBV10-3 to TRBJ1-2; D remains unclear. Trimming cost V 1 base and J 2 bases, with 5 bases left between them. CDR1 ENHRY and CDR2 SYGVKD come from the germline V gene. This CDR3 region has 13 residues. CDR3 region: CAISEYGNYGYTF. CDR3 DNA sequence: TGTGCCATCAGTGAGTATGGAAACTATGGCTACACCTTC.

The chain couples TRBV5-6 to TRBJ2-3, with D possibly matching TRBD1 (5 bases). Germline assignment: CDR1 SGHDT and CDR2 YYEEEE. The CDR3 loop spans 13 amino acids. The germline V and J ends were trimmed by 6 bases and 6 bases, with 14 bases remaining between them. The CDR3 loop reads CASNRQSEDTQYF. The CDR3 nucleotides read TGTGCCAGCAACCGACAGAGCGAGGATACGCAGTATTTT.

This chain joins TRBV19 and TRBJ1-2; tentatively, D is TRBD1 (6 bases). This CDR3 has 14 residues. V was cut by 0 bases and J by 4 bases, with 9 bases left in between. Germline V CDR1 and CDR2: LNHDA, SQIVND (reference sequence). CDR3 protein: CASSIEGALYGYTF. The CDR3 coding sequence is TGTGCCAGTAGTATAGAGGGGGCCCTCTATGGCTACACCTTC.

Remarks on this clone: This sample includes further DNA sequences coding for the same CDR3. V is TRBV7-9 and J is TRBJ2-2; D uncertain. Per germline, CDR1 SEHNR and CDR2 FQNEAQ (reference sequence). Trimming removed 1 base at V and 2 bases at J, with 5 bases between. The CDR3 has 14 amino acids. In DNA, the CDR3 is TGTGCCAGCAGCTTAGGCGGAAACACCGGGGAGCTGTTTTTT. It yields the protein CASSLGGNTGELFF.

The chain is built from TRBV25-1 and TRBJ2-5, with 9 nucleotides matching TRBD2. This CDR3 has 15 residues. The junction had 5 bases not matched to a gene; V was cut back by 4 bases and J by 2 bases. Germline CDR1 reads MGHDK; CDR2 reads SYGVNS. In DNA form, the CDR3 reads TGTGCCAGCAGTGGCGGGGGGGCGACTCAAGAGACCCAGTACTTC. It yields the protein CASSGGGATQETQYF.

Only one count was recorded for this clone. V usage is TRBV6-6 and J usage is TRBJ2-7; tentative D call: TRBD2 (6 bases). Germline-derived CDR1 and CDR2 are MNHNY and SVGAGI (reference sequence). This CDR3 is built from 15 residues. Trimming shortened V by 0 bases and J by 3 bases, and 12 bases separated the two germline ends. The CDR3 bases are TGTGCCAGCAGTTACTCGATGTCGGGAGACTACGAGCAGTACTTC. The encoded protein is CASSYSMSGDYEQYF.

This chain joins TRBV18 and TRBJ2-7; 8 bases match TRBD2. The CDR3 extends over 15 amino acids. The germline V gene encodes CDR1 KGHSH and CDR2 LQKENI. V shed 5 bases, J shed 2 bases, and the junction held 8 bases outside the gene matches. This chain's CDR3 is CASSGGAGGPYEQYF. The CDR3 bases are TGTGCCAGCTCAGGAGGGGCGGGGGGTCCCTACGAGCAGTACTTC.

The rearrangement uses TRBV7-3 and TRBJ2-3; a possible D gene is TRBD2 (6 bases). The CDR3 totals 16 residues. Germline V lookup: CDR1 SGHTA, CDR2 FQGTGA. Trimming stripped 7 bases from V and 5 bases from J, with 22 bases between. Here the CDR3 reads CASTLGTQMGVDTQYF. For the CDR3, the DNA is TGTGCCAGCACCCTAGGGACTCAAATGGGTGTAGATACGCAGTATTTT.

V and J are TRBV7-9 and TRBJ2-1; no reliable D call. Deletions cut 5 bases from V and 1 base from J, with 15 bases between. The CDR3 has 16 residues. Germline CDR1 is SEHNR and CDR2 is FQNEAQ (reference sequence). In DNA, the CDR3 is TGTGCCAGCAGCCTTGGCGGTGTCACATCCTACAATGAGCAGTTCTTC. Encoded protein: CASSLGGVTSYNEQFF.

DNA for the CDR3: TGTGCCAGCAGTGAACGGACAGGGGAGATTGAAAAACTGTTTTTT. Translation: CASSERTGEIEKLFF. The chain recombines TRBV2 with TRBJ1-4; TRBD1 agrees at 9 bases. The germline CDR1 and CDR2 sequences are SNHLY and FYNNEI. With 2 bases clipped from V and 7 bases from J, the junction kept 5 bases outside the gene matches. The length of the CDR3 is 15 residues. Using reference TRBV2 and TRBJ1-4 for the parts outside the CDR3, the full variable domain is EPEVTQTPSHQVTQMGQEVILRCVPISNHLYFYWYRQILGQKVEFLVSFYNNEISEKSEIFDDQFSVERPDGSNFTLKIRSTKLEDSAMYFCASSERTGEIEKLFFGSGTQLSVL.

This clone occurred a few times. V is TRBV11-2 and J is TRBJ2-1, with 7 nucleotides matching TRBD2. V lost 0 bases, J lost 8 bases, and 4 bases stayed unmatched. CDR1 and CDR2 from the germline V gene are SGHAT and FQNNGV. The CDR3 is 14 amino acids. CDR3: CASSLENGGYEQFF. CDR3 in DNA: TGTGCCAGCAGCTTAGAAAACGGGGGGTATGAGCAGTTCTTC.

This clone was seen a handful of times. The CDR3 DNA reads TGTGCCAGCAGCACCGGGACCCACGATGAGCCCCAGCATTTT. This codes for CASSTGTHDEPQHF. This chain joins TRBV5-5 and TRBJ1-5; D might be TRBD1 (5 bases). This CDR3 contains 14 residues. Germline-derived CDR1 and CDR2 are SGHKS and YYEKEE (reference sequence). V was clipped by 4 bases and J by 8 bases, with 16 bases between them.

The chain joins TRBV4-1 to TRBJ2-6; D possibly corresponds to TRBD1 (6 bases). CDR1 is MGHRA, CDR2 YSYEKL, per germline. With 2 bases removed from V and 2 bases from J, the gap between germline ends came to 16 bases. This CDR3 is built from 18 residues. The CDR3 DNA sequence: TGCGCCAGCAGCCAATTCGGACAGAGTTCGCCTGGGGCCAACGTCCTGACTTTC. Translating it yields CASSQFGQSSPGANVLTF.

V and J are TRBV6-1 and TRBJ1-2; D uncertain. The V gene lost 8 bases and the J gene lost 8 bases, with 9 bases spanning the gap. This CDR3 region has 10 residues. Germline CDR1 and CDR2: MNHNS and SASEGT. CDR3 DNA sequence: TGTGCCAGCGGTAGCGGGGGCTACACCTTC. Protein sequence: CASGSGGYTF.

This chain joins TRBV7-9 and TRBJ1-2; 10 bases line up with TRBD1. This CDR3 has 18 amino acids. V trimming: 5 bases; J trimming: 6 bases; junction bases outside the gene matches: 18. Germline V gives CDR1 SEHNR, CDR2 FQNEAQ (reference sequence). CDR3 sequence: CASSPLGTGVGSRHGYTF. The CDR3 coding sequence is TGTGCCAGCAGCCCGCTGGGGACAGGGGTTGGATCGAGGCATGGCTACACCTTC.

The rearrangement uses TRBV29-1 and TRBJ2-2; 8 positions agree with TRBD2. The junction had 9 bases not matched to a gene; V was cut back by 0 bases and J by 6 bases. Germline values: CDR1 SQVTM, CDR2 ANQGSEA. The CDR3 runs to 16 residues. This chain's CDR3 is CSVEDREGRRPGELFF. In DNA, the CDR3 is TGCAGCGTTGAAGATCGGGAGGGGCGTCGGCCCGGGGAGCTGTTTTTT.

The CDR3 here is CASSFGQNYYEQYF. For the CDR3, the DNA is TGTGCCAGCAGCTTCGGACAGAACTACTACGAGCAGTACTTC. The chain couples TRBV11-2 to TRBJ2-7, with D perhaps matching TRBD1 (6 bases). From germline, CDR1 is SGHAT and CDR2 FQNNGV. There are 14 residues in the CDR3. Trimming shortened V by 3 bases and J by 3 bases, and 12 bases separated the two germline ends. Combining the CDR3 with reference TRBV11-2 and TRBJ2-7 gives the whole variable domain EAGVAQSPRYKIIEKRQSVAFWCNPISGHATLYWYQQILGQGPKLLIQFQNNGVVDDSQLPKDRFSAERLKGVDSTLKIQPAKLEDSAVYLCASSFGQNYYEQYFGPGTRLTVT.

V is TRBV2 and J is TRBJ1-2; D perhaps matches TRBD1 (5 bases). Germline loops: CDR1 SNHLY, CDR2 FYNNEI. V lost 6 bases to trimming and J lost 1 base, with 15 bases between them. The CDR3 runs 15 residues. CDR3 loop: CASRGTTGDNYGYTF. As DNA, the CDR3 is TGTGCCAGCAGGGGCACTACAGGAGATAACTATGGCTACACCTTC.

This chain uses TRBV4-1 with TRBJ2-2; D gene ambiguous. The CDR3 totals 19 residues. The V end lost 0 bases, the J end lost 0 bases, and 17 bases lay between the germline ends. From germline, CDR1 is MGHRA and CDR2 YSYEKL. The CDR3 DNA is TGCGCCAGCAGCCAAGAAAGGCCAGGCGGTCCCTCGAACACCGGGGAGCTGTTTTTT. Its translation is CASSQERPGGPSNTGELFF.

The V gene is TRBV7-2, the J gene TRBJ2-3; no clear D gene. CDR3 length: 13 amino acids. V was pared by 7 bases and J by 1 base, with 9 bases between. Germline V gene data show CDR1 as SGHTA and CDR2 as FQGNSA. The CDR3 DNA sequence: TGTGCCAGCACACGGTGGGGCACAGATACGCAGTATTTT. It codes for CASTRWGTDTQYF.

The genes are TRBV5-4 and TRBJ1-2, with 10 bases that match TRBD1. This CDR3 region has 16 residues. V gave up 3 bases and J gave up 5 bases; unmatched junction bases: 10. The V gene's germline CDR1 is SGHNT and CDR2 YYREEE (reference sequence). CDR3 sequence reads: CASSSRQGARYYGYTF. As DNA, the CDR3 is TGTGCCAGCAGCTCCCGACAGGGGGCTCGATATTATGGCTACACCTTC.

This chain uses TRBV6-4 with TRBJ2-7; possibly TRBD2 for D (5 bases). This CDR3 region has 11 residues. The V end was cut by 11 bases, the J end by 3 bases, with 11 bases between. The germline gives CDR1 MRHNA, CDR2 SNTAGT. For the CDR3, the DNA is TGTGCCGGATCGGGGTGCTACGAGCAGTACTTC. As protein: CAGSGCYEQYF.

This clone showed up many times. The CDR3 loop is CAWSVGGGTGELFF. In DNA, the CDR3 is TGTGCCTGGAGTGTAGGAGGAGGCACCGGGGAGCTGTTTTTT. V usage is TRBV30 and J usage is TRBJ2-2; D perhaps matches TRBD2 (5 bases). Germline CDR1 GTSNPN, CDR2 SVGIG (reference sequence). Trimming removed 0 bases at V and 4 bases at J, with 9 bases between. This CDR3 has 14 residues. Full variable domain (remainder filled in from reference TRBV30 and TRBJ2-2): SQTIHQWPATLVQPVGSPLSLECTVEGTSNPNLYWYRQAAGRGLQLLFYSVGIGQISSEVPQNLSASRPQDRQFILSSKKLLLSDSGFYLCAWSVGGGTGELFFGEGSRLTVL.

This clone has a count of ten or more. This chain joins TRBV4-1 and TRBJ1-6; 9 bases match TRBD1. The germline V gene has CDR1 MGHRA and CDR2 YSYEKL. With V trimmed by 1 base and J by 7 bases, 5 bases remained unmatched. This CDR3 is built from 16 residues. The CDR3: CASSQGTGARNSPLHF. As DNA, the CDR3 is TGCGCCAGCAGCCAAGGGACAGGGGCCCGAAATTCACCCCTCCACTTT.

The rearrangement links TRBV6-1 to TRBJ1-2, with D hard to call. V lost 7 bases and J 4 bases, leaving 16 bases between the germline ends. Germline V lookup: CDR1 MNHNS, CDR2 SASEGT. This CDR3 region has 14 residues. The CDR3 loop reads CASTGPGRPYGYTF. In nucleotides, the CDR3 is TGTGCCAGCACCGGGCCCGGACGGCCCTATGGCTACACCTTC.

The chain links TRBV7-2 to TRBJ1-2; a weak D match, TRBD1 (5 bases). CDR3 size: 14 residues. V shed 7 bases and J shed 8 bases, with 20 bases lying between them. Germline V gene sequence: CDR1 SGHTA, CDR2 FQGNSA. CDR3 nucleotide sequence: TGTGCCAGCAACCTAGGGGAGGAAGGGGAAGGCTACACCTTC. Its protein product is CASNLGEEGEGYTF.

This clone was seen a handful of times. The gene calls are TRBV7-9 and TRBJ1-2; 8 nucleotides line up with TRBD1. J was trimmed by 8 bases and V by 2 bases; bases with no gene match: 4. Germline lookup yields CDR1 SEHNR and CDR2 FQNEAQ (reference sequence). CDR3 length: 13 residues. The CDR3 spells CASSLQGAGGYTF. The CDR3 region has the DNA TGTGCCAGCAGCTTACAGGGGGCGGGCGGCTACACCTTC.

This clone appeared a single time. The rearrangement links TRBV19 to TRBJ1-1, with 8 bases identical to TRBD1. CDR1 is LNHDA, CDR2 SQIVND, per germline (reference sequence). The V gene end was trimmed by 6 bases and the J gene end by 1 base; junction bases not matched to a gene: 10. The CDR3 spans 16 residues. This CDR3 is CASSRGQGRANTEAFF. The CDR3, as DNA: TGTGCCAGTAGCCGAGGACAGGGCAGGGCGAACACTGAAGCTTTCTTT.

The rearrangement uses TRBV11-2 and TRBJ1-1; no clear D gene. CDR1 is SGHAT, CDR2 FQNNGV, per germline. The CDR3 is 14 amino acids. Trimming removed 5 bases at V and 5 bases at J, with 15 bases between. In DNA form, the CDR3 reads TGTGCCAGCAGCCCTGGCGGTCGATGGACTGAAGCTTTCTTT. Residues: CASSPGGRWTEAFF.

CDR3 sequence: CASSESDSSNQPQHF. As DNA, the CDR3 is TGTGCCAGCAGTGAATCGGACAGTAGCAATCAGCCCCAGCATTTT. V is TRBV6-1 and J is TRBJ1-5, with TRBD1 as a possible D gene (6 bases). Looked up from germline, CDR1 is MNHNS and CDR2 is SASEGT. This CDR3 has 15 residues. With 2 bases removed from V and 0 bases from J, the gap between germline ends came to 8 bases.

V usage is TRBV7-8 and J usage is TRBJ2-1, with 8 bases identical to TRBD1. Germline values: CDR1 SGHVS, CDR2 FQNEAQ. The CDR3 covers 15 residues. Trimming removed 5 bases from V and 8 bases from J; junction bases left unmatched: 11. CDR3 in DNA: TGTGCCAGCAGCACCCGACAGGGGAGGTCCCATGAGCAGTTCTTC. Protein sequence: CASSTRQGRSHEQFF.

The chain has TRBV30 and TRBJ2-7; D might be TRBD1 (5 bases). The CDR3 is made up of 13 amino acids. The germline CDR1 and CDR2 sequences are GTSNPN and SVGIG (reference sequence). The V and J ends lost 0 bases and 7 bases respectively, with 13 bases between them. CDR3 sequence (DNA): TGTGCCTGGAGTGTAGCAGGGCATGGGGAGCAGTACTTC. Translation gives CAWSVAGHGEQYF.